This passage covers 10 T cell receptor beta chains from one sample sequenced in a study of human T cells and chemical hapten exposure. As to time point: patch test 2, 6 weeks after DPC sensitization. Described treatment: therapeutic diphenylcyclopropenone sensitization with weekly scalp DPC. TCRdb passed the RACE reads through MiXCR, listing each CDR3 protein once. This table has under 90,000 distinct CDR3 sequences, 7.5% to 9.5% appearing once. The sequencing used whole blood, collected in connection with sensitization to the hapten diphenylcyclopropenone (DPC). These receptors originate from a woman between 50 and 59 years old with alopecia areata. Some clones in this sample may be carry-over from other donors' samples.

This chain uses TRBV7-2 with TRBJ2-3; 12 bases agree with TRBD2. From germline, CDR1 is SGHTA and CDR2 FQGNSA. The CDR3 is made up of 16 amino acids. Trimming cost V 5 bases and J 5 bases; bases outside gene matches: 8. CDR3 nucleotides: TGTGCCAGCAGCCGTCGGACTAGCGGGACCGGAGATACGCAGTATTTT. Translating gives CASSRRTSGTGDTQYF.

This clonotype appeared a few times. The chain recombines TRBV20-1 with TRBJ2-7; D is possibly TRBD1 (6 bases). Trimming took 3 bases from V and 4 from J, leaving 13 bases between them. Germline V gene sequence: CDR1 DFQATT, CDR2 SNEGSKA (reference sequence). CDR3 length: 13 amino acids. The DNA of the CDR3 is TGCAGTGCTAGGTCCACAGGGCAGTACGAGCAGTACTTC. Its translation: CSARSTGQYEQYF.

This clonotype was observed a few times. The chain combines TRBV14 with TRBJ1-1, with D possibly being TRBD1 (5 bases). The CDR3 loop spans 15 amino acids. The V and J ends lost 4 bases and 1 base respectively, with 13 bases between them. CDR1 is SGHDN and CDR2 is FVKESK in the germline V gene. The CDR3 loop reads CASSPLGPWNTEAFF. CDR3 DNA: TGTGCCAGCAGCCCCTTGGGACCCTGGAACACTGAAGCTTTCTTT. Full variable domain (outside the CDR3, taken from reference TRBV14 and TRBJ1-1): EAGVTQFPSHSVIEKGQTVTLRCDPISGHDNLYWYRRVMGKEIKFLLHFVKESKQDESGMPNNRFLAERTGGTYSTLKVQPAELEDSGVYFCASSPLGPWNTEAFFGQGTRLTVV.

This clonotype was counted between two and nine times. The gene calls are TRBV14 and TRBJ2-2; maybe TRBD1 (6 bases). CDR1 is SGHDN, CDR2 FVKESK, per germline. The V end lost 3 bases, the J end lost 6 bases, and 20 bases lay between the germline ends. This CDR3 comprises 17 residues. The CDR3 spells CASSHPGGGQSAGELFF. The CDR3 nucleotides are TGTGCCAGCAGCCATCCTGGAGGTGGACAGTCCGCCGGGGAGCTGTTTTTT. The full variable domain, completed using reference TRBV14 and TRBJ2-2, is EAGVTQFPSHSVIEKGQTVTLRCDPISGHDNLYWYRRVMGKEIKFLLHFVKESKQDESGMPNNRFLAERTGGTYSTLKVQPAELEDSGVYFCASSHPGGGQSAGELFFGEGSRLTVL.

This clonotype has more than one count but fewer than ten. The rearrangement links TRBV7-2 to TRBJ2-2, with TRBD2 matching 7 bases. CDR3 length: 15 amino acids. Germline CDR1 is SGHTA and CDR2 is FQGNSA. V gave up 5 bases and J gave up 5 bases; unmatched junction bases: 8. The CDR3 nucleotides are TGTGCCAGCAGCCGGACTAGGTCGTATACCGGGGAGCTGTTTTTT. Protein product: CASSRTRSYTGELFF.

This clonotype was seen only a few times. Mismatch with germline at one junction end may stem from a read error. The chain joins TRBV20-1 to TRBJ2-1; tentatively, D is TRBD1 or TRBD2 (5 bases each). This CDR3 contains 13 residues. Germline values: CDR1 DFQATT, CDR2 SNEGSKA (reference sequence). The CDR3, as DNA: TGCAGTGCTCAACGAGGGGAGTTCAATGAGCAGTCCTTC. This encodes CSAQRGEFNEQSF.

This chain joins TRBV9 and TRBJ2-3, with 9 bases fitting TRBD2. CDR1 and CDR2 from the germline V gene are SGDLS and YYNGEE. This CDR3 is 16 amino acids long. J gave up 2 bases and V 0 bases, and 4 bases lay outside the gene matches. CDR3 amino acids: CASSVGSGSTTDTQYF. CDR3 nucleotides: TGTGCCAGCAGCGTAGGTAGCGGGAGTACCACAGATACGCAGTATTTT.

The rearrangement joins TRBV3-1 to TRBJ2-5; D is unclear. V lost 3 bases to trimming and J lost 3 bases, with 2 bases between them. CDR1 is LGHDT and CDR2 is YNNKEL in the germline V gene (reference sequence). CDR3 size: 11 residues. The CDR3 sequence: CASSHEETQYF. The DNA of the CDR3 is TGTGCCAGCAGCCACGAAGAGACCCAGTACTTC.

This clonotype has just a few counts. V and J are TRBV18 and TRBJ2-2; D perhaps matches TRBD2 (6 bases). There are 16 residues in the CDR3. Trimming shortened V by 4 bases and J by 4 bases, and 16 bases separated the two germline ends. From germline, CDR1 is KGHSH and CDR2 LQKENI. The CDR3 nucleotides read TGTGCCAGCTCACAAAACGGCGGGAAGGTCACCGGGGAGCTGTTTTTT. Protein sequence: CASSQNGGKVTGELFF.

The chain has TRBV28 and TRBJ1-2; 9 bases map to TRBD1. CDR1 is MDHEN, CDR2 SYDVKM, per germline. J was trimmed by 7 bases and V by 6 bases; bases with no gene match: 6. CDR3 length: 13 residues. The CDR3 DNA follows: TGTGCCAGCAGGGCCGGGACAGGGTCTGGCTACACCTTC. As protein: CASRAGTGSGYTF.